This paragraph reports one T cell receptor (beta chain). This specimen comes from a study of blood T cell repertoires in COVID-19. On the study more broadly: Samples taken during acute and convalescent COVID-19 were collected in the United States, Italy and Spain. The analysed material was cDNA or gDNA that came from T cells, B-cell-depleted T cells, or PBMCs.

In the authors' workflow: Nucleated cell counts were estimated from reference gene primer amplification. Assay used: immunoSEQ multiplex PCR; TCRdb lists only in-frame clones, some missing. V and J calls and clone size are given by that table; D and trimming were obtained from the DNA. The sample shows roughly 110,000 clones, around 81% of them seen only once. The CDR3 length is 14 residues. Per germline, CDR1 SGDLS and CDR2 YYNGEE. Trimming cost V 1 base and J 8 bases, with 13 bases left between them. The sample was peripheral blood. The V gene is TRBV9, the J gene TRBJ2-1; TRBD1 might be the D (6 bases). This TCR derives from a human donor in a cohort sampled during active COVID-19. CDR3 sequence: CASSVIQGGDEQFF. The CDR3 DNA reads TGTGCCAGCAGCGTAATACAGGGTGGTGATGAGCAGTTCTTC.